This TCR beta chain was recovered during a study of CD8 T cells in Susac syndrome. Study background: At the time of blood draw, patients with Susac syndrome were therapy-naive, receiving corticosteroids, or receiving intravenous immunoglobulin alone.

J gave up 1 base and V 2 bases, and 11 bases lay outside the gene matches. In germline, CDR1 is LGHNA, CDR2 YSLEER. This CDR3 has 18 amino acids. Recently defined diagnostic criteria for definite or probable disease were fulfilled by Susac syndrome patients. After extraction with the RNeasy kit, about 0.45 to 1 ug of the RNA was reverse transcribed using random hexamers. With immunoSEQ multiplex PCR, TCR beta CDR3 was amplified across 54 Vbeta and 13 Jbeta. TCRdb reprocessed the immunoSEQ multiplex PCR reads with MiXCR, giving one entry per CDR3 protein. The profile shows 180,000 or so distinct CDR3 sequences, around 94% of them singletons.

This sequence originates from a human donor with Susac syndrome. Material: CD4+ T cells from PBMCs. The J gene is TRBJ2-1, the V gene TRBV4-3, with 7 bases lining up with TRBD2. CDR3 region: CASSQTDSVLASYNEQFF. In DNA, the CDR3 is TGCGCCAGCAGCCAAACCGACTCTGTACTAGCGTCCTACAATGAGCAGTTCTTC.